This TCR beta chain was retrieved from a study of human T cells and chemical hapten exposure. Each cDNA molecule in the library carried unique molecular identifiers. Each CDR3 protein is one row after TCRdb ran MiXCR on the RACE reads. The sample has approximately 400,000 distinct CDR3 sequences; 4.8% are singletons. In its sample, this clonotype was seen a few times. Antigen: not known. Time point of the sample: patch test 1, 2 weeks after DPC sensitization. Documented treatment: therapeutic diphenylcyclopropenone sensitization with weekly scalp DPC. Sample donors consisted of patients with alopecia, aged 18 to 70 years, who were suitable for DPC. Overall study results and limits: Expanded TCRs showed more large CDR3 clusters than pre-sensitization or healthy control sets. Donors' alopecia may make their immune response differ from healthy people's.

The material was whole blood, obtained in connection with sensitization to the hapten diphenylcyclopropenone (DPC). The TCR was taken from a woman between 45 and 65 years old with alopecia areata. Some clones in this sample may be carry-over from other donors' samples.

This CDR3 reads CASSEAGGRKAFF. Here the CDR3 DNA reads TGTGCCAGCAGTGAAGCTGGCGGCCGTAAGGCTTTCTTT. The chain uses TRBV6-1 and TRBJ1-1; D not certain. Trimming pared 0 bases from V and 11 bases from J, leaving 13 bases between. CDR3 size: 13 residues. Germline V CDR1 and CDR2: MNHNS, SASEGT.